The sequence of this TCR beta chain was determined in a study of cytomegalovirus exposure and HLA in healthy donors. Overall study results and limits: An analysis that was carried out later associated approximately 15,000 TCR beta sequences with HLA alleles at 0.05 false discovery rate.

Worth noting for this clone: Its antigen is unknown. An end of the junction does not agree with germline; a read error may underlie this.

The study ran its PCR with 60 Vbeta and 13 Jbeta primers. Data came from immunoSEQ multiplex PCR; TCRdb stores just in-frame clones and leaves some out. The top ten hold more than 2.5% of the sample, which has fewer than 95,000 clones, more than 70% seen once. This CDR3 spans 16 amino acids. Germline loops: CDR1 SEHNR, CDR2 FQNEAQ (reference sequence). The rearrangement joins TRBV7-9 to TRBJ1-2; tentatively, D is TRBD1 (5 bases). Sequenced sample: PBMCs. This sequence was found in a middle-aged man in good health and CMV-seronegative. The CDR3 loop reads CSSSLLSGDPNYGYTF. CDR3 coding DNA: TGTTCCAGCAGCCTACTTTCGGGGGACCCTAACTATGGCTACACCTTC.